This is a list of T cell receptor beta chains from one sample in a study of regulatory T cells in long-lasting Graves disease. TCRdb reprocessed the multiplex PCR reads with MiXCR, giving one entry per CDR3 protein. The table has 500,000 or so distinct CDR3 sequences, under 20% seen once; the top ten hold 12%. The sample was also reused in another study, on T cells in Graves' hyperthyroidism and ophthalmopathy.

This material consisted of peripheral blood mononuclear cells (PBMCs), taken at new diagnosis, from a patient treated with antithyroid drugs. The receptors here all came from a man aged 40-49 years with Graves disease. The CDR3 runs from the conserved cysteine through the conserved F or W. A row's size may be missing; if present it is once, few, many or a size class.

abundance: NA
v_gene: TRBV5-1
j_gene: TRBJ1-2
CDR3aa: CASSVGIGLEGGYTF

abundance: many
v_gene: TRBV3-1
j_gene: TRBJ1-2
CDR3aa: CASSQGRSYGYTF

abundance: few
v_gene: TRBV6-5
j_gene: TRBJ2-1
CDR3aa: CASSYSSTGRFNFHEQFF

abundance: many
v_gene: TRBV2
j_gene: TRBJ1-5
CDR3aa: CASSPERVGNQPQHF

abundance: many
v_gene: TRBV2
j_gene: TRBJ2-1
CDR3aa: CASSGALREFF

abundance: NA
v_gene: TRBV7-9
j_gene: TRBJ2-5
CDR3aa: CASSLRGSSGETQYF

abundance: few
v_gene: TRBV9
j_gene: TRBJ2-2
CDR3aa: CASTRLAGSTGELFF

abundance: many
v_gene: TRBV12-3/TRBV12-4
j_gene: TRBJ1-2
CDR3aa: CATHDRGRGYTF

abundance: NA
v_gene: TRBV10-3
j_gene: TRBJ2-7
CDR3aa: CAISTGTGEQYF

abundance: many
v_gene: TRBV12-3/TRBV12-4
j_gene: TRBJ1-1
CDR3aa: CASTFVGNTEAFF

abundance: few
v_gene: TRBV2
j_gene: TRBJ1-6
CDR3aa: CASRPGLNNSPLHF

abundance: NA
v_gene: TRBV6-4
j_gene: TRBJ2-6
CDR3aa: CASSALAGGSGANVLTF

abundance: many
v_gene: TRBV2
j_gene: TRBJ1-5
CDR3aa: CASSVGGAQPQHF